This TCR beta chain was retrieved from a study of blood T cell repertoires in COVID-19 (dated by TCRdb to 2018 to 2021). As for the study more broadly: Samples from collaborators originated in the United States, Italy and Spain and spanned both the acute and convalescent phases of COVID-19. Where available, HLA class I and class II types were taken from metadata supplied by the sample provider and were not determined by assay-based typing. Sample metadata almost always included a de-identified subject ID, COVID-19 status, age in years and sex. Subjects who had been exposed to COVID-19, were actively infected with it, or had recovered from it provided the deeply sampled blood TCRbeta repertoires that made up the dataset. The repertoires were released in a freely available public database intended as a resource for research on the immune response to SARS-CoV-2. The prospective study material was composed of cDNA or gDNA derived from T cells, B-cell-depleted T cells, or PBMCs. Samples were obtained from the ongoing ImmuneRACE study (first 160 participants) and from over 1,000 subjects provided by 6 global collaborators.

From the cysteine up to the phenylalanine, the CDR3 has a length of 15 residues. Just CDR3 DNA is preserved here, 45 bases in frame from base 1. For CDR1 and CDR2, the germline V gene (reference sequence) lists LGHDT and YNNKEL. The germline V end is reduced by 4 bases and the J end by 6 bases; junction bases left unmatched: 6. A second Seattle source provided samples from volunteer blood donors who had recovered from COVID-19. Each collaborating institution followed its own protocols to collect whole blood in K2EDTA tubes. For TCRbeta analysis, collaborators shipped samples as frozen whole blood, isolated PBMCs, or DNA extracted from either of those sample types. TCRbeta CDR3 regions were amplified from genomic DNA using the immunoSEQ Assay, a bias-controlled multiplex PCR. For the original study's pipeline: Nucleated cell counts per sample were estimated from amplification of reference gene primers within the assay. Sequence reads were collapsed and filtered to measure the absolute abundance of every unique TCRbeta CDR3 rearrangement. For each sample, productive Simpson clonality was calculated as the square root of Simpson's diversity index over productive rearrangements. Sourced from immuneACCESS, this table was stored by TCRdb with only in-frame sequences that have V and J called. A share of the clones is absent; for the studies checked, an unresolved V gene accounts for under half, and the remainder has no known explanation. The V and J calls and the clone size are those of that table, but D and trimming were determined from the DNA. This sample is represented by a few hundred thousand clones; over 80% of them were singletons. Approximately 2% of the sample is in the top ten clones.

Study-wide conclusions, independent of this receptor: The quantity of clinical and demographic metadata differed by source and by participant and was supplied without curation.

On this clone itself: What antigen it recognizes has not been identified. Per-base quality was not reported, and no clone a single base away is much larger than it.

This receptor was taken from a man aged 30-40 years who had recovered from COVID-19. Sequenced sample: peripheral blood. The rearranged segments are TRBV3-1 (or the pseudogene TRBV3-2) and TRBJ2-3; a stretch of 11 junction bases matches TRBD2. The DNA reads as follows: TGTGCCAGCAGCCTTATAGCGGGGGGGGCGGATACGCAGTATTTT. This gives the protein CASSLIAGGADTQYF.